Listed here are 6 T cell receptor beta chains from one sample, sequenced in a study of blood T cell repertoires in COVID-19. Clones were read by immunoSEQ multiplex PCR, and TCRdb kept only the in-frame ones, dropping some. The table lists 85,000 to 120,000 clones, about 85% of them singletons, with roughly 2% in the top ten. The sequenced sample consisted of peripheral blood. The receptors stem from a man aged 50-59 years with active COVID-19.

The J gene is TRBJ1-1, the V gene TRBV4-3, with D possibly matching TRBD1 (6 bases). Germline V lookup: CDR1 LGHNA, CDR2 YSLEER. There are 17 residues in the CDR3. Between the trimmed V and J ends, which lost 4 bases and 0 bases, there was a span of 18 bases. The CDR3 bases are TGCGCCAGCAGCCTTGGGCGGGGGGCAGGGCTGAACACTGAAGCTTTCTTT. This codes for CASSLGRGAGLNTEAFF.

This chain links TRBV23-1 with TRBJ2-7; no clear D. TRBV23-1 is an open reading frame, and its role is uncertain. The CDR3 has 11 residues. V was shortened by 1 base and J by 7 bases, with 5 bases between the two germline ends. The CDR3 DNA reads TGCGCCAGCAGTCAATTGAGAGAGCAGTACTTC. Protein sequence: CASSQLREQYF.

This chain links TRBV5-4 with TRBJ2-1; 8 bases line up with TRBD2. Germline CDR1 is SGHNT and CDR2 is YYREEE (reference sequence). The CDR3 sequence is 15 residues long. V trimming: 4 bases; J trimming: 2 bases; junction bases outside the gene matches: 5. In DNA form, the CDR3 reads TGTGCCAGCAGCCCTCGACTAGCGCCCTACAATGAGCAGTTCTTC. Its protein is CASSPRLAPYNEQFF.

The chain has TRBV2 and TRBJ2-1, with TRBD1 matching over 11 bases. Germline lookup yields CDR1 SNHLY and CDR2 FYNNEI. Germline trimming cut 6 bases from V and 4 bases from J; bases unmatched to any gene: 2. The CDR3 covers 14 residues. CDR3 DNA: TGTGCCAGCAGGGGACAGGGGGGTTACAATGAGCAGTTCTTC. This codes for CASRGQGGYNEQFF.

The chain uses TRBV12-3 or TRBV12-4 and TRBJ2-7; possible D gene TRBD2, 6 bases. CDR3 length: 13 amino acids. The V end lost 5 bases, the J end lost 6 bases, and 14 bases lay between the germline ends. The chain's CDR3 is CASSPRLGIEQYF. DNA for the CDR3: TGTGCCAGCAGTCCAAGACTAGGGATCGAGCAGTACTTC.

V usage is TRBV18 and J usage is TRBJ2-1; TRBD2 aligns across 11 bases. This CDR3 comprises 16 residues. The V gene end was trimmed by 3 bases and the J gene end by 11 bases; junction bases not matched to a gene: 12. CDR1 is KGHSH and CDR2 is LQKENI in the germline V gene. CDR3: CASSPYLLAGEFQQFF. CDR3 nucleotide sequence: TGTGCCAGCTCACCGTATTTACTAGCGGGGGAATTCCAGCAGTTCTTC.